The T cell receptor (beta chain) under discussion was sequenced for a study of T cells in Graves' hyperthyroidism and ophthalmopathy. This clonotype was detected a few times. Absence of ophthalmopathy progression within 18 months defined stable Graves' hyperthyroidism. Diagnosing involved the use of clinical symptoms, serum thyroxine and TRAb, thyroid ultrasound and orbital computed tomography. The source material, RNA transcripts, was used to amplify TCR beta CDR3 regions. Primed by the HTBI set, a first-round RT-PCR was run on the TCR CDR3. TCRdb passed the multiplex PCR reads through MiXCR, listing each CDR3 protein once. The table has fewer than 850,000 distinct CDR3 sequences, approximately 15% seen once. The receptor was derived from a man in his fifties with Graves' hyperthyroidism. Material: blood.

The DNA of the CDR3 is TGCGCCAGCACCCACCAGACCCTAGCGGACAATGAGCAGTTCTTC. Residues: CASTHQTLADNEQFF. This sequence joins TRBV5-1 and TRBJ2-1; 7 bases match TRBD2. Trimming at V came to 6 bases and at J to 5 bases, leaving 11 bases not matched to a gene. Germline V gene lookup returns CDR1 SGHRS and CDR2 YFSETQ. This CDR3 has 15 amino acids.